The T cell receptor beta chain under discussion was sequenced for a study of T cell responses to AZD1222 COVID-19 vaccine. Overall study results and limits: There were repertoire samples only from the period after the peak T cell response. White British people made up most donors, females outnumbered males, and clonal diversity was possibly underestimated. Nearly half of spike-specific TCRs reportedly target variant regions that are unmutated in the B.1.351 and B.1.1.7 variants.

This CDR3 region has 16 residues. The V gene's germline CDR1 is MNHEY and CDR2 SVGEGT. V lost 5 bases to trimming and J lost 0 bases; unmatched junction nucleotides: 4. Doses given second, at about 4 or about 12 weeks, were pooled. Measured with immunoSEQ multiplex PCR; TCRdb has only the in-frame clones, and not every one. The sample holds about 120,000 clones, about 85% seen once. About this clone: Its antigen is unknown.

V and J are TRBV6-2 or TRBV6-3 and TRBJ2-2; 9 bases align to TRBD2. This clonotype was obtained from an adult who received the AZD1222 COVID-19 vaccine. The source material was peripheral blood, sampled 28 days after the second AZD1222 dose. Here the CDR3 reads CASSRSGGSNTGELFF. CDR3 DNA: TGTGCCAGCAGTCGGAGCGGGGGGTCGAACACCGGGGAGCTGTTTTTT.